This TCR beta chain stems from a study of blood T cell repertoires in COVID-19. Sequencing was performed with immunoSEQ multiplex PCR; in TCRdb, only in-frame clones are kept and a portion is missing. Altogether tens of thousands of clones are present, 81% being singletons, with the ten largest covering more than 4%. Followed longitudinally, the Seattle patients had been enrolled during active infection. The germline V and J ends were trimmed by 2 bases and 3 bases, with 7 bases remaining between them. Germline CDR1 LNHDA, CDR2 SQIVND (reference sequence). This CDR3 is built from 13 residues. The clonotype was recovered from a man of 80 years or more with COVID-19, enrolled during active disease. Source material: peripheral blood. V usage is TRBV19 and J usage is TRBJ1-1, with D uncertain. The CDR3 sequence: CASSISSYTEAFF. The CDR3 DNA reads as TGTGCCAGTAGTATATCTTCTTACACTGAAGCTTTCTTT.